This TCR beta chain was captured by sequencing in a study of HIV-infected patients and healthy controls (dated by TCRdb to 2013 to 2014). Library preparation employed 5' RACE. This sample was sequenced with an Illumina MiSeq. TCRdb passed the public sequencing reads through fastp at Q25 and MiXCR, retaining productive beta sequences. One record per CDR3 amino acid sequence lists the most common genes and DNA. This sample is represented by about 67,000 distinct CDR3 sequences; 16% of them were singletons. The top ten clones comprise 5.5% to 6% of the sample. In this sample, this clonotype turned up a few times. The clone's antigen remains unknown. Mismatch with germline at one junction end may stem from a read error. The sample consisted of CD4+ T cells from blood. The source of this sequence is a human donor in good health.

The nucleotide sequence reads TGTGCTAGCAGCTTAGGTCCGGCGGGGGGAGGGTCCTACGAGCAGTACTTC. Protein translation: CASSLGPAGGGSYEQYF. The sequence links TRBV7-7 to TRBJ2-7, with 8 bases aligning to TRBD2. The CDR3 has 17 amino acids, counting the end cysteine and phenylalanine. Kept here is only the CDR3 DNA, which spans 51 bases and is read in frame from base 1. The germline V gene (reference sequence) provides CDR1 SSHAT and CDR2 FNYEAQ.